The clone carrying this TCR beta chain was seen repeatedly, ten times or more. The antigen is undetermined. This sample stems from a study of spatial heterogeneity in lung cancer. Study results and caveats: For expanded intratumoral alpha and beta TCRs, counts tracked tumor mutation counts.

Time point specified: sample taken at primary tumor resection. Samples were obtained from about 72 donors, all untreated early-stage non-small cell lung cancer patients. Tumor, nontumor lung or frozen PBMC supplied whole RNA that was sequenced unsorted. Unique molecular identifiers tagged every individual TCR cDNA molecule. A single record per CDR3 protein comes from TCRdb applying MiXCR to the 5' RACE reads. The sample shows approximately 9,600 distinct CDR3 sequences, around 5.1% of them seen only once. CDR1 is DFQATT, CDR2 SNEGSKA, per germline (reference sequence). The V end lost 0 bases, the J end lost 4 bases, and 18 bases lay between the germline ends. This CDR3 is built from 16 residues.

This chain joins TRBV20-1 and TRBJ1-2; D unresolved. This TCR was recovered from a female donor with early-stage non-small cell lung cancer. The material sequenced was lung tumor tissue, taken at surgery. CDR3 loop: CSARDGLGTRGYGYTF. CDR3 nucleotide sequence: TGCAGTGCTAGAGACGGTCTGGGAACGCGAGGCTATGGCTACACCTTC.